The 19 T cell receptor beta chains below were found in one sample sequenced in a study of T cells in Graves' hyperthyroidism and ophthalmopathy. TCR beta CDR3 regions were amplified from RNA transcripts. A first-round RT-PCR of the TCR CDR3 used the HTBI primer set. MiXCR, run by TCRdb on the multiplex PCR reads, gives a single entry per CDR3 protein. The data show around 480,000 distinct CDR3 sequences, around 15% seen once. Sequencing used blood. The receptors stem from a woman younger than 35 with Graves' hyperthyroidism.

This chain connects TRBV27 to TRBJ2-1; TRBD2 matches at 14 bases. The V and J ends lost 3 bases and 6 bases, in that order; junction bases with no gene match: 13. The CDR3 runs 19 residues. In germline, CDR1 is MNHEY, CDR2 SMNVEV (reference sequence). The CDR3 loop is CASSFFRLGTSGRVNEQFF. The CDR3 DNA follows: TGTGCCAGCAGTTTCTTCCGGTTGGGGACTAGCGGGAGAGTCAATGAGCAGTTCTTC.

This clonotype has at least ten counts. This chain links TRBV6-1 with TRBJ2-2; a weak D match, TRBD2 (6 bases). The length of the CDR3 is 15 residues. V lost 5 bases and J 7 bases, leaving 17 bases between the germline ends. The germline CDR1 and CDR2 sequences are MNHNS and SASEGT. CDR3 sequence reads: CASSSLGSSIGELFF. CDR3 nucleotide sequence: TGTGCCAGCAGTTCCCTCGGGAGCTCGATCGGGGAGCTGTTTTTT.

This clonotype was seen many times. J is TRBJ2-2 and V is TRBV19, with unresolved D. The germline V and J ends were trimmed by 6 bases and 5 bases, with 22 bases remaining between them. From germline, CDR1 is LNHDA and CDR2 SQIVND (reference sequence). The CDR3 loop spans 17 amino acids. The CDR3 nucleotides read TGTGCCAGTAGCAGGCGGCGGACCCCAGGCTGGACCGGGGAGCTGTTTTTT. It is translated as CASSRRRTPGWTGELFF.

This clonotype was counted a few times. V gene TRBV7-2 combines with J gene TRBJ2-1; D is unclear. The CDR3 consists of 16 residues. Germline V lookup: CDR1 SGHTA, CDR2 FQGNSA. Trimming cost V 8 bases and J 3 bases, with 20 bases left between them. The CDR3 is CASGYRALKDYNEQFF. The CDR3 DNA sequence: TGTGCCAGCGGCTACCGGGCCCTGAAGGACTACAATGAGCAGTTCTTC.

The table lists this clonotype with a few counts. The chain combines TRBV3-1 with TRBJ2-1; no clear D. V lost 1 base, J lost 7 bases, and 11 bases lay in between. The germline CDR1 and CDR2 sequences are LGHDT and YNNKEL (reference sequence). The CDR3 length is 14 residues. The chain's CDR3 is CASSQVNSLNEQFF. CDR3 DNA sequence: TGTGCCAGCAGCCAAGTCAACAGTCTTAATGAGCAGTTCTTC.

This clonotype came up a few times. This chain links TRBV6-2 or TRBV6-3 with TRBJ1-4, with D maybe TRBD1 (6 bases). Germline CDR1 is MNHEY and CDR2 is SVGEGT. The V end was cut by 6 bases, the J end by 11 bases, with 22 bases between. The CDR3 loop spans 15 amino acids. CDR3 sequence (DNA): TGTGCCAGCAGGTTCGACCGGGCCCCGAGGGGGAAACTGTTTTTT. Translation gives CASRFDRAPRGKLFF.

The V gene is TRBV14, the J gene TRBJ1-1; no firm D call. Trimming stripped 4 bases from V and 6 bases from J, with 15 bases between. CDR1 and CDR2 from the germline V gene are SGHDN and FVKESK. The CDR3 totals 14 residues. CDR3 in DNA: TGTGCCAGCAGCCCCCAGGCCGGGATCGCTGAAGCTTTCTTT. As protein: CASSPQAGIAEAFF.

This clonotype was detected many times. V is TRBV11-3 and J is TRBJ2-7, with 8 positions matching TRBD1. Per the germline V gene, CDR1 is SGHNT and CDR2 is YENEEA. The CDR3 is 18 amino acids. Trimming removed 7 bases from V and 0 bases from J; junction bases left unmatched: 17. In DNA form, the CDR3 reads TGTGCCAGCACCAAAGGAGGGTTTTGGACAGGGTACTCCTACGAGCAGTACTTC. Translated, it gives CASTKGGFWTGYSYEQYF. The variable domain in full, completed from reference TRBV11-3 and TRBJ2-7, reads EAGVVQSPRYKIIEKKQPVAFWCNPISGHNTLYWYLQNLGQGPELLIRYENEEAVDDSQLPKDRFSAERLKGVDSTLKIQPAELGDSAVYLCASTKGGFWTGYSYEQYFGPGTRLTVT.

This clonotype appeared many times. This chain connects TRBV11-3 to TRBJ1-1; 9 bases match TRBD1. The CDR3 consists of 16 residues. Looked up from germline, CDR1 is SGHNT and CDR2 is YENEEA. The junction had 7 bases not matched to a gene; V was cut back by 5 bases and J by 0 bases. The DNA for the CDR3 is TGTGCCAGCAGCGCGGGGGGGACAGGGATGAACACTGAAGCTTTCTTT. Translated: CASSAGGTGMNTEAFF.

V is TRBV20-1 and J is TRBJ1-4; D unclear. The germline V gene encodes CDR1 DFQATT and CDR2 SNEGSKA (reference sequence). The CDR3 is 16 amino acids. V lost 0 bases and J lost 8, with 19 bases in between. CDR3: CSARDPWEPPGEKLFF. CDR3 nucleotides: TGCAGTGCTAGAGATCCATGGGAACCACCTGGGGAAAAACTGTTTTTT.

This clonotype was picked up many times. The chain joins TRBV5-5 to TRBJ2-7; 11 bases match TRBD1. Germline CDR1 SGHKS, CDR2 YYEKEE (reference sequence). V lost 4 bases, J lost 4 bases, and 4 bases stayed unmatched. There are 14 residues in the CDR3. The chain's CDR3 is CASSNGQGAYEQYF. CDR3 coding DNA: TGTGCCAGCAGCAACGGACAGGGGGCATACGAGCAGTACTTC.

This clonotype appeared many times. The chain joins TRBV30 to TRBJ2-3; 9 bases fit TRBD2. After removal of 5 bases from V and 0 bases from J, the junction contained 9 bases not matched to a gene. The CDR3 is made up of 16 amino acids. Germline-derived CDR1 and CDR2 are GTSNPN and SVGIG (reference sequence). The CDR3 nucleotides are TGTGCCTGGGGACTAGCGCTTACCTCTAGCACAGATACGCAGTATTTT. It encodes CAWGLALTSSTDTQYF.

This clonotype was recorded many times. CDR3: CASSQPGQRSNYGYTF. The CDR3 DNA reads TGTGCCAGCAGCCAACCGGGACAGAGATCTAACTATGGCTACACCTTC. This sequence joins TRBV3-1 and TRBJ1-2; TRBD1 matches at 7 bases. J was trimmed by 0 bases and V by 2 bases; bases with no gene match: 6. CDR1 and CDR2 (germline): LGHDT, YNNKEL (reference sequence). CDR3 size: 16 residues.

This clonotype was counted at least ten times. The rearrangement uses TRBV25-1 and TRBJ1-1; TRBD1 matches at 8 bases. The V gene end was trimmed by 8 bases and the J gene end by 4 bases; junction bases not matched to a gene: 9. Germline V lookup: CDR1 MGHDK, CDR2 SYGVNS. There are 14 residues in the CDR3. CDR3 bases: TGTGCCAGCGGAGGACAGGGTAGGGTCACTGAAGCTTTCTTT. Translating gives CASGGQGRVTEAFF.

The chain is built from TRBV2 and TRBJ1-1, with D unclear. Germline V gene sequence: CDR1 SNHLY, CDR2 FYNNEI. The CDR3 spans 13 residues. With 6 bases removed from V and 5 bases from J, the gap between germline ends came to 13 bases. CDR3: CASRYGVGTEAFF. CDR3 nucleotide sequence: TGTGCCAGCAGGTATGGGGTTGGGACTGAAGCTTTCTTT.

This clonotype was observed many times. As DNA, the CDR3 is TGTGCCAGCAGTTTAACTCGGGACAGGGGGGAAAAACTGTTTTTT. This translates into CASSLTRDRGEKLFF. This chain links TRBV12-3 or TRBV12-4 with TRBJ1-4; 11 nucleotides line up with TRBD1. The V segment lost 2 bases and the J segment 8 bases; nucleotides outside the gene matches: 4. This CDR3 comprises 15 residues.

The sample holds a few counts of this clonotype. A much bigger clone sits one base away, suggesting this may be a read error. This sequence joins TRBV3-1 and TRBJ2-1; D is unresolved. V was cut by 1 base and J by 12 bases, with 10 bases left in between. Looked up from germline, CDR1 is LGHDT and CDR2 is YNNKEL (reference sequence). This CDR3 region has 12 residues. CDR3 in DNA: TGTGCCAGCAGCCAAGGCGCAGTTGGGCAGTTCTTC. Translation: CASSQGAVGQFF.

This clonotype has ten or more counts. The V gene is TRBV9, the J gene TRBJ1-1, with a tentative D call TRBD1 (5 bases). The CDR3 spans 16 residues. Per the germline V gene, CDR1 is SGDLS and CDR2 is YYNGEE. The V end lost 1 base, the J end lost 2 bases, and 15 bases lay between the germline ends. The CDR3 DNA reads TGTGCCAGCAGCGTATCCCCAGGAGGGGATAACACTGAAGCTTTCTTT. Amino acid sequence: CASSVSPGGDNTEAFF.

The table lists this clonotype with a few counts. The V gene is TRBV27, the J gene TRBJ1-1; the match to TRBD1 covers 8 bases. Per the germline V gene, CDR1 is MNHEY and CDR2 is SMNVEV (reference sequence). The CDR3 runs 16 residues. V trimming: 11 bases; J trimming: 1 base; junction bases outside the gene matches: 15. Written as DNA, the CDR3 is TGTGCCTCGGGGAGGTCAGGGGGCTTGCGGAACACTGAAGCTTTCTTT. Encoded protein: CASGRSGGLRNTEAFF.